Sequencing of this T cell receptor beta chain was carried out in a study of cytomegalovirus exposure and HLA in healthy donors (TCRdb year 2017). For the wider study: A later analysis indicated that the 90 to 150 validation repertoires were generated on the platform also employed for the 670 or so repertoires of the first cohort. The study was designed to test whether signatures of past pathogen exposure could be identified by cataloging public T cell receptors. To predict cytomegalovirus infection status, the study combined high-throughput TCR immunosequencing, statistical association of individual TCRs with disease status, and machine learning. Besides the first cohort of under 700 subjects, a separate validation cohort made up of 120 different subjects was used.

The library came from the immunoSEQ multiplex PCR assay. Regarding the original processing steps: A statistical classification framework was built for diagnosing cytomegalovirus status from the catalog of TCR beta chain sequences. TCRdb obtained this table from immuneACCESS and retained in-frame rearrangements with V and J assigned. These tables miss some clones; where compared with another copy, unresolved V genes account for less than half of the shortfall, and the remainder is unexplained. That table supplies the V and J calls and clone size; D and trimming were determined from the DNA. In this sample the table shows roughly 300,000 clones, roughly nine tenths of which occur a single time. The ten largest make up approximately 1.2% of the sample. The donors were included in the validation cohort of some 110 subjects, a group kept apart from the approximately 700-subject first cohort. For this clone: Its recognized antigen is unknown. There are no base qualities to consult, and no much larger clone falls within one base.

What the research found in general, with its limitations: The classifier was reported to diagnose cytomegalovirus status with high specificity and sensitivity in both the original and validation cohorts. All 120 or so repertoires were used to score co-occurrence in the validation cohort in a later analysis, because that analysis had no HLA typing for the cohort. The authors suggested that the approach could potentially be extended to other disease states and immunological phenotypes. A total of roughly 160 TCR beta chains were listed by the study as associated with cytomegalovirus. Of the cluster scores, 94% were above 0 in a later analysis, which found that TCRs clustered in the first cohort also tended to co-occur in the roughly 130 validation repertoires. Most TCR sequences were seen in very few donors, while some public TCRs were found in many individuals. A few of the identified cytomegalovirus-associated TCR beta chains were confirmed in vitro to be specific for cytomegalovirus antigens.

This sequence was found in a woman aged 25 to 45 in good health and CMV-seropositive. Material for sequencing was PBMCs.

The bases read TGTGCCAGTAGTATCGGGAGAGGCTACGAGCAGTACTTC. Its amino acids are CASSIGRGYEQYF. Recombination linked TRBV19 to TRBJ2-7; a weak D assignment points to TRBD2 (6 bases agree). Inclusive of the bounding cysteine and phenylalanine, the CDR3 is 13 residues long. Of all the DNA, just the CDR3 is kept, 39 bases in frame from base 1. Deletion took 3 bases off V and 3 bases off J, with a span of 9 bases between the germline ends. CDR1 and CDR2 (LNHDA, SQIVND) derive from the germline V gene (reference sequence). Joined to the reference TRBV19 and TRBJ2-7 proteins, this CDR3 gives the full variable domain: DGGITQSPKYLFRKEGQNVTLSCEQNLNHDAMYWYRQDPGQGLRLIYYSQIVNDFQKGDIAEGYSVSREKKESFPLTVTSAQKNPTAFYLCASSIGRGYEQYFGPGTRLTVT.